This T cell receptor (beta chain) was sequenced in a study of CD4 T cells in relation to SARS-CoV-2 and coronaviruses. About the research overall: PBMCs were cultured with antigen for over 8 days before TCR beta sequencing. Study outcomes and limitations: Each donor contributed either pre-pandemic or post-infection samples, not both.

The protocol was immunoSEQ multiplex PCR, while the TCRdb copy is restricted to in-frame clones and leaves out a portion. Counted here are roughly 45,000 clones, almost 85% occurring once; the ten biggest clones make up about 1.5%. Germline V gene lookup returns CDR1 KGHSH and CDR2 LQKENI. The V end was cut by 3 bases, the J end by 1 base, with 2 bases between. The CDR3 has 12 residues. Concerning this clone itself: Its antigen remains unknown.

V is TRBV18 and J is TRBJ2-3; no clear D. Sequencing was carried out using naive CD4+ T cells from PBMCs, cultured in vitro. Indicated subset: naive CD4+ T cells isolated by negative enrichment. The receptor's source is an adult with COVID-19. For the CDR3, the DNA is TGTGCCAGCTCACCGGGCACAGATACGCAGTATTTT. It yields the protein CASSPGTDTQYF.